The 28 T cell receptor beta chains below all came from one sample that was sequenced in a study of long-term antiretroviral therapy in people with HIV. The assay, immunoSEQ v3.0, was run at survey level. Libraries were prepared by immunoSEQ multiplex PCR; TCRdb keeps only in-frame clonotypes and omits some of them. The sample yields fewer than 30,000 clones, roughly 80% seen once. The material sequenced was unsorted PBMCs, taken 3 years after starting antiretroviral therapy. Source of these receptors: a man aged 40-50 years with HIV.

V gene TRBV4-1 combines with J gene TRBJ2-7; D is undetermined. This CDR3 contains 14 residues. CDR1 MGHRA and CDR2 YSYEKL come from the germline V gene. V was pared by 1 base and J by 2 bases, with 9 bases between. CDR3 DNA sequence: TGCGCCAGCAGCCAAGGAGCTGGCACCTACGAGCAGTACTTC. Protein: CASSQGAGTYEQYF.

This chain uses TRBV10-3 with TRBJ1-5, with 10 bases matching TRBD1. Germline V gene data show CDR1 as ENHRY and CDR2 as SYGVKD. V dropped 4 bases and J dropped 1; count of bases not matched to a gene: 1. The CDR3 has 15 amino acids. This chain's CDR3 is CAISGGQGSNQPQHF. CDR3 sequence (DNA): TGTGCCATCAGTGGGGGACAGGGGAGCAATCAGCCCCAGCATTTT.

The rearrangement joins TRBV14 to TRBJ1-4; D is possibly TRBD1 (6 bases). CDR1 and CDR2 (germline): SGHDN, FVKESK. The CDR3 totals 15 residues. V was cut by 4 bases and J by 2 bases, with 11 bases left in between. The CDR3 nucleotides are TGTGCCAGCAGCCCAGGGGAGTGGACTAATGAAAAACTGTTTTTT. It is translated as CASSPGEWTNEKLFF. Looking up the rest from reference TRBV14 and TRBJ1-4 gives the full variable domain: EAGVTQFPSHSVIEKGQTVTLRCDPISGHDNLYWYRRVMGKEIKFLLHFVKESKQDESGMPNNRFLAERTGGTYSTLKVQPAELEDSGVYFCASSPGEWTNEKLFFGSGTQLSVL.

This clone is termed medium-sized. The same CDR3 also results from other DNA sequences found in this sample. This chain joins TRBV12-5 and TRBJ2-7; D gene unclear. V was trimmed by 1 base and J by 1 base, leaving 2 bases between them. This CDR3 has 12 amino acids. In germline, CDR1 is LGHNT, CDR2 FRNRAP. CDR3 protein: CASGLGSYEQYF. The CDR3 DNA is TGTGCTAGTGGTTTGGGGTCCTACGAGCAGTACTTC.

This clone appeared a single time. The CDR3 coding sequence is TGTGCCACCAGCAGTCCCCGGGACAGGGGGCGTGAGACCCAGTACTTC. Encoded protein: CATSSPRDRGRETQYF. This chain links TRBV15 with TRBJ2-5; 12 bases line up with TRBD1. The CDR3 runs to 16 residues. The trim removed 3 bases at V and 5 bases at J, leaving 7 bases unmatched. The germline V gene encodes CDR1 LNHNV and CDR2 YYDKDF (reference sequence).

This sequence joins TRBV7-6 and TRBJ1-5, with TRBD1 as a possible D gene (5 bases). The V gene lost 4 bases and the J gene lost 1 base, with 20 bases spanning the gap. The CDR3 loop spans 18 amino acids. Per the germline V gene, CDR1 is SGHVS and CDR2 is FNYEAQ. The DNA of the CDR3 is TGTGCCAGCAGCTCCCCACCGGGTGCGGGGGACAGCAATCAGCCCCAGCATTTT. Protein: CASSSPPGAGDSNQPQHF.

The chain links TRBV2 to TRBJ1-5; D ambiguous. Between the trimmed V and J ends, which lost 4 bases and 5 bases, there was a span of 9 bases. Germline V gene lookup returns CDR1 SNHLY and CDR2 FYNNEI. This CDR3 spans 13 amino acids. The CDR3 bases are TGTGCCAGCAGTGTCGATGGGGATCAGCCCCAGCATTTT. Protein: CASSVDGDQPQHF.

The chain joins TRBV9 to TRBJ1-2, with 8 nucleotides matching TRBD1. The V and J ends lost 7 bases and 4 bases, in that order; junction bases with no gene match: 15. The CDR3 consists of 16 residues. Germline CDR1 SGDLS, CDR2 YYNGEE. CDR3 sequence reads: CASGASGGTFSYGYTF. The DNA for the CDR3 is TGTGCCAGCGGCGCGTCAGGGGGCACTTTTAGCTATGGCTACACCTTC. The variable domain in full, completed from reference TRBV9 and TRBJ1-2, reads DSGVTQTPKHLITATGQRVTLRCSPRSGDLSVYWYQQSLDQGLQFLIQYYNGEERAKGNILERFSAQQFPDLHSELNLSSLELGDSALYFCASGASGGTFSYGYTFGSGTRLTVV.

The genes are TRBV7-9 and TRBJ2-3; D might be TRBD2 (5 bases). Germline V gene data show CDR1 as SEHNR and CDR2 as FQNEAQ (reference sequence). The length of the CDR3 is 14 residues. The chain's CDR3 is CATSSSGNTDTQYF. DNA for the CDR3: TGTGCAACTTCATCCTCGGGGAACACAGATACGCAGTATTTT.

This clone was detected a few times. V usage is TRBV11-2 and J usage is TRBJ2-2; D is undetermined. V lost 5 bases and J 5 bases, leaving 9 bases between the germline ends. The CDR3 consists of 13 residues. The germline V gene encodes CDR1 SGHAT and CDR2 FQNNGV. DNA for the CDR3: TGTGCCAGCAGCCTAGGCTTTACCGGGGAGCTGTTTTTT. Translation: CASSLGFTGELFF.

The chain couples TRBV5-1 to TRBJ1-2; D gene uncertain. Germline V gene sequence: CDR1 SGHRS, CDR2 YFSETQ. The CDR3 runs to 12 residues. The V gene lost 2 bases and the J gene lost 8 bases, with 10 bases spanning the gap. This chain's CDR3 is CASSFNGGGYTF. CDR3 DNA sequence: TGCGCCAGCAGCTTTAATGGCGGAGGCTACACCTTC.

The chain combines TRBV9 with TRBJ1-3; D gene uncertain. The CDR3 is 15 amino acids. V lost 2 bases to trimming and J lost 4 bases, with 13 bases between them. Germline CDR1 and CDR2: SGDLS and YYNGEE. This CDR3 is CASSVSQTGGNTIYF. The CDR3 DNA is TGTGCCAGCAGCGTTTCACAGACCGGGGGAAACACCATATATTTT.

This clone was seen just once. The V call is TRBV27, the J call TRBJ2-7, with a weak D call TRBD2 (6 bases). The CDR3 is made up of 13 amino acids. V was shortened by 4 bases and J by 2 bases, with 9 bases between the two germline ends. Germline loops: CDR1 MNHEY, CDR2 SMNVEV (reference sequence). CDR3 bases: TGTGCCAGCAGTTGGCGGGGTACCTACGAGCAGTACTTC. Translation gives CASSWRGTYEQYF.

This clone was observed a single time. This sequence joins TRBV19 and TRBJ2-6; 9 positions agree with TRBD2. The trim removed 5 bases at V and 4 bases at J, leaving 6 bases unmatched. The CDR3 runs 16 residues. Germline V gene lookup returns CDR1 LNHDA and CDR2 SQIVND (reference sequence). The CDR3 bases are TGTGCCAGTAGTCCCGGACTAGCGACCGGGGCCAACGTCCTGACTTTC. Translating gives CASSPGLATGANVLTF.

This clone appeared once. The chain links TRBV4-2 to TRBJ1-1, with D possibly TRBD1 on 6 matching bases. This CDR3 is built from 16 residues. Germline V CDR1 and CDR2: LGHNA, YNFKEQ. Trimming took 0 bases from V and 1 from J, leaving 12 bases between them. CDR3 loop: CASSQESAGANTEAFF. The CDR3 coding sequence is TGTGCCAGCAGCCAAGAGAGTGCAGGGGCGAACACTGAAGCTTTCTTT.

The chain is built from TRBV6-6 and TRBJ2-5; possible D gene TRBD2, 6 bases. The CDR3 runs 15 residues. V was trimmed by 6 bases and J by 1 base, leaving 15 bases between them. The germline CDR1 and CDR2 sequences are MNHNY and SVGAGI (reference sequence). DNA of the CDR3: TGTGCCAGCAGCCGCGGGACTCTAGGCCAAGAGACCCAGTACTTC. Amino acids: CASSRGTLGQETQYF.

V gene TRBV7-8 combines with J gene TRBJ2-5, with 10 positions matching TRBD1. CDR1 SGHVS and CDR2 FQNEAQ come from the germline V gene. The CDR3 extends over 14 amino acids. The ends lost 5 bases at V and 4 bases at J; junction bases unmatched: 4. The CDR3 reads CASSPDRGPETQYF. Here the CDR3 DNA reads TGTGCCAGCAGCCCCGACAGGGGGCCAGAGACCCAGTACTTC.

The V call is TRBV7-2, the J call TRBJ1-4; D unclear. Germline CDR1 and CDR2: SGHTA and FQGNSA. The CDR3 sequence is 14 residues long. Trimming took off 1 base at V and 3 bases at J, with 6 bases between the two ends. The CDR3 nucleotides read TGTGCCAGCAGCTTAGGATATTCTAATGAAAAACTGTTTTTT. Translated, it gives CASSLGYSNEKLFF.

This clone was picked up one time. CDR3 amino acids: CASSLGSIRNRELFF. The CDR3 DNA reads as TGTGCCAGCAGCTTGGGCAGTATCCGTAATCGGGAGCTGTTTTTT. J is TRBJ2-2 and V is TRBV5-8; D remains ambiguous. Germline V CDR1 and CDR2: SGHTS, YDEGEE. The CDR3 contains 15 residues. Trimming left V 0 bases short and J 9 bases short, with 15 bases between. The full variable domain, rest sourced from reference TRBV5-8 and TRBJ2-2, is EAGVTQSPTHLIKTRGQQATLRCSPISGHTSVYWYQQALGLGLQFLLWYDEGEERNRGNFPPRFSGRQFPNYSSELNVNALELEDSALYLCASSLGSIRNRELFFGEGSRLTVL.

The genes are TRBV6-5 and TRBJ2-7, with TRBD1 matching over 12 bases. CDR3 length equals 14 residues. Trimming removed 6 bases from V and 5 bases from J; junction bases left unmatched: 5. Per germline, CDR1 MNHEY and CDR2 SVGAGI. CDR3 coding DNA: TGTGCCAGCAGCTCCGGGACAGGGGGCCACGAGCAGTACTTC. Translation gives CASSSGTGGHEQYF.

CDR3: CATSRGGISTYEQYF. CDR3 nucleotide sequence: TGTGCCACCAGCCGAGGAGGTATTTCCACCTACGAGCAGTACTTC. The rearrangement links TRBV15 to TRBJ2-7; D possibly corresponds to TRBD2 (5 bases). Germline loops: CDR1 LNHNV, CDR2 YYDKDF (reference sequence). V was cut by 5 bases and J by 2 bases, with 16 bases left in between. The CDR3 totals 15 residues. Supplemented by reference TRBV15 and TRBJ2-7, the full variable domain reads DAMVIQNPRYQVTQFGKPVTLSCSQTLNHNVMYWYQQKSSQAPKLLFHYYDKDFNNEADTPDNFQSRRPNTSFCFLDIRSPGLGDTAMYLCATSRGGISTYEQYFGPGTRLTVT.

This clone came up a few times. The CDR3 here is CASSYTGTGANEQFF. CDR3 bases: TGTGCCAGTAGTTACACCGGGACAGGGGCCAATGAGCAGTTCTTC. The chain carries TRBV19 and TRBJ2-1, with 10 bases fitting TRBD1. J was trimmed by 6 bases and V by 5 bases; bases with no gene match: 7. This CDR3 is 15 amino acids long. CDR1 is LNHDA and CDR2 is SQIVND in the germline V gene (reference sequence). The variable domain in full, completed from reference TRBV19 and TRBJ2-1, reads DGGITQSPKYLFRKEGQNVTLSCEQNLNHDAMYWYRQDPGQGLRLIYYSQIVNDFQKGDIAEGYSVSREKKESFPLTVTSAQKNPTAFYLCASSYTGTGANEQFFGPGTRLTVL.

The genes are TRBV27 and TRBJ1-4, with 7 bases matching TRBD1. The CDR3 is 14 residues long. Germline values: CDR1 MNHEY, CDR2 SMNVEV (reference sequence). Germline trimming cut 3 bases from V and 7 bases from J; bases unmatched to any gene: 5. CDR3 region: CASSFRQGGEKLFF. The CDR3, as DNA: TGTGCCAGCAGTTTCCGACAGGGAGGTGAAAAACTGTTTTTT.

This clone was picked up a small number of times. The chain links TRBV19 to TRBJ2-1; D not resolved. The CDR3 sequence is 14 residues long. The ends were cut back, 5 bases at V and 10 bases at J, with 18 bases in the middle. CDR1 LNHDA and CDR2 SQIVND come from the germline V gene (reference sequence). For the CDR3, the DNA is TGTGCCAGTAGTCCCCAAGCCCCCTTAGGGGAGCAGTTCTTC. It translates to CASSPQAPLGEQFF.

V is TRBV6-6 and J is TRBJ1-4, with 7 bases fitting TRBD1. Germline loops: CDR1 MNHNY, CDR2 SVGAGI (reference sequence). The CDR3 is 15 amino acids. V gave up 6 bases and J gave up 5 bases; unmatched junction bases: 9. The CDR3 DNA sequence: TGTGCCAGCAGCCTACAGGGACAGTTCAATGAAAAACTGTTTTTT. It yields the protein CASSLQGQFNEKLFF.

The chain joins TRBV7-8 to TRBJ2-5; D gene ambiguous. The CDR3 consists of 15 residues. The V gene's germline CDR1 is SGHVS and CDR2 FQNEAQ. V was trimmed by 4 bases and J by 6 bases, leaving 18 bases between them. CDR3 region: CASSYGSGPAKTQYF. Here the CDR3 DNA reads TGTGCCAGCAGCTACGGTTCGGGTCCTGCGAAGACCCAGTACTTC.

CDR3 coding DNA: TGTGCCAGCAGTTTGGTGGGGGGCGCACCGAACTATGGCTACACCTTC. Translating it yields CASSLVGGAPNYGYTF. The J gene is TRBJ1-2, the V gene TRBV28, with D possibly TRBD1 on 6 matching bases. Trimming removed 3 bases from V and 2 bases from J, with 16 bases in between. CDR1 is MDHEN and CDR2 is SYDVKM in the germline V gene. The CDR3 is 16 residues long.

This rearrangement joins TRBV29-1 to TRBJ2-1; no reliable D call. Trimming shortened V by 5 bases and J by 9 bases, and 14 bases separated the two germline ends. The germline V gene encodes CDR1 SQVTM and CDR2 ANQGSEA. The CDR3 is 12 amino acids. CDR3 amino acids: CSVRPAQAEQFF. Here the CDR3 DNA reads TGCAGCGTTCGACCCGCCCAAGCTGAGCAGTTCTTC.